Presented here are 19 T cell receptor beta chains from one specimen sequenced in a study of CD8 T cells in Susac syndrome. A quantity of 0.5 to 1 ug RNA underwent reverse transcription using random hexamers. In TCRdb, the immunoSEQ multiplex PCR reads were re-called with MiXCR into one record per CDR3 protein. Seen here are roughly 190,000 distinct CDR3 sequences, about 95% observed once, and the top ten hold less than 0.12%. Specimen: CD4+ T cells from PBMCs. These receptors were obtained from a human donor in good health.

V and J are TRBV2 and TRBJ1-5; perhaps TRBD1 as D (5 bases). The V gene lost 1 base and the J gene lost 7 bases, with 8 bases spanning the gap. The CDR3 covers 13 residues. CDR1 SNHLY and CDR2 FYNNEI come from the germline V gene. As DNA, the CDR3 is TGTGCCAGCAGTGAAGAGGGGAGGCAGCCCCAGCATTTT. Translating gives CASSEEGRQPQHF.

The chain is built from TRBV27 and TRBJ1-4; 9 bases match TRBD1. Germline V gene data show CDR1 as MNHEY and CDR2 as SMNVEV (reference sequence). This CDR3 contains 15 residues. J lost 5 bases, V lost 3 bases, and 4 bases had no gene match. The DNA for the CDR3 is TGTGCCAGCAGTTTCGGAGGGACAGGGAATGAAAAACTGTTTTTT. This translates into CASSFGGTGNEKLFF.

The chain is built from TRBV20-1 and TRBJ2-1; maybe TRBD1 (5 bases). Trimming removed 1 base at V and 2 bases at J, with 15 bases between. CDR1 is DFQATT, CDR2 SNEGSKA, per germline (reference sequence). The CDR3 totals 16 residues. CDR3 sequence reads: CSARGYLGATYNEQFF. CDR3 sequence (DNA): TGCAGTGCTAGAGGCTACCTAGGGGCCACCTACAATGAGCAGTTCTTC.

In its sample, this clonotype was seen once. V is TRBV29-1 and J is TRBJ1-4; 12 nucleotides line up with TRBD1. The CDR3 has 13 residues. V lost 4 bases, J lost 8 bases, and 2 bases stayed unmatched. Germline loops: CDR1 SQVTM, CDR2 ANQGSEA. The CDR3 coding sequence is TGCAGCGTTGGAGGGACAGGGGGCGAAAAACTGTTTTTT. Encoded protein: CSVGGTGGEKLFF.

This clonotype was found once. The chain recombines TRBV29-1 with TRBJ2-7; 10 nucleotides align to TRBD2. CDR1 is SQVTM and CDR2 is ANQGSEA in the germline V gene. The CDR3 contains 15 residues. The ends lost 2 bases at V and 2 bases at J; junction bases unmatched: 6. The CDR3 loop is CSVELGTSGTYEQYF. The CDR3, as DNA: TGCAGCGTTGAACTTGGAACTAGCGGGACCTACGAGCAGTACTTC.

V is TRBV29-1 and J is TRBJ1-2; D not resolved. CDR3 size: 12 residues. V lost 6 bases and J lost 1, with 9 bases in between. From germline, CDR1 is SQVTM and CDR2 ANQGSEA. The CDR3 DNA follows: TGCAGCGTCCTCGGGATTAACTATGGCTACACCTTC. This translates into CSVLGINYGYTF.

The chain employs TRBV2 and TRBJ1-4; D is possibly TRBD1 (5 bases). The CDR3 totals 14 residues. V was cut by 4 bases and J by 5 bases, with 11 bases left in between. The V gene's germline CDR1 is SNHLY and CDR2 FYNNEI. The CDR3 DNA is TGTGCCAGCAGTGGTAGGGGAACCAATGAAAAACTGTTTTTT. Translated: CASSGRGTNEKLFF.

The genes are TRBV30 and TRBJ1-5; TRBD1 agrees at 9 bases. V gave up 5 bases and J gave up 5 bases; unmatched junction bases: 10. The CDR3 covers 15 residues. Germline V gene lookup returns CDR1 GTSNPN and CDR2 SVGIG (reference sequence). The CDR3 DNA sequence: TGTGCCTGGGGTCAAGGGACAGGGAGTCATCAGCCCCAGCATTTT. Translation: CAWGQGTGSHQPQHF. The full variable domain, its missing parts supplied by reference TRBV30 and TRBJ1-5, is SQTIHQWPATLVQPVGSPLSLECTVEGTSNPNLYWYRQAAGRGLQLLFYSVGIGQISSEVPQNLSASRPQDRQFILSSKKLLLSDSGFYLCAWGQGTGSHQPQHFGDGTRLSIL.

The genes are TRBV5-1 and TRBJ1-1, with unresolved D. This CDR3 is 14 amino acids long. V lost 3 bases, J lost 5 bases, and 14 bases lay in between. The germline gives CDR1 SGHRS, CDR2 YFSETQ. CDR3 in amino acids: CASSSSEAQTEAFF. The CDR3 bases are TGCGCCAGCAGCTCCAGTGAGGCTCAAACTGAAGCTTTCTTT.

The chain combines TRBV28 with TRBJ2-7; no firm D call. From germline, CDR1 is MDHEN and CDR2 SYDVKM. Between the trimmed V and J ends, which lost 5 bases and 6 bases, there was a span of 14 bases. The CDR3 consists of 13 residues. In DNA form, the CDR3 reads TGTGCCAGCAGTCCCCCCCGATGGGTCGAGCAGTACTTC. It yields the protein CASSPPRWVEQYF.

The chain carries TRBV29-1 and TRBJ1-1, with a possible D match to TRBD1 (5 bases). Germline-derived CDR1 and CDR2 are SQVTM and ANQGSEA. Trimming cost V 7 bases and J 1 base, with 10 bases left between them. The CDR3 spans 12 residues. Written as DNA, the CDR3 is TGCAGCGCCAGGGACGAGAACACTGAAGCTTTCTTT. This encodes CSARDENTEAFF.

This rearrangement joins TRBV15 to TRBJ2-1; TRBD2 might be the D (5 bases). V gave up 0 bases and J gave up 7 bases, with 19 bases separating them. CDR1 and CDR2 from the germline V gene are LNHNV and YYDKDF (reference sequence). The CDR3 extends over 17 amino acids. The CDR3: CATSRDSRLTGRNEQFF. In DNA, the CDR3 is TGTGCCACCAGCAGAGATAGTAGACTTACTGGGAGAAATGAGCAGTTCTTC.

This sequence joins TRBV20-1 and TRBJ2-7, with 8 bases fitting TRBD2. The germline V gene encodes CDR1 DFQATT and CDR2 SNEGSKA (reference sequence). Trimming removed 6 bases from V and 3 bases from J; junction bases left unmatched: 7. CDR3 length equals 13 residues. The CDR3 sequence is CSAFAGRVYEQYF. CDR3 nucleotide sequence: TGCAGTGCCTTCGCCGGGAGGGTCTACGAGCAGTACTTC.

The chain employs TRBV7-3 and TRBJ1-1; D remains ambiguous. V was trimmed by 5 bases and J by 1 base, leaving 8 bases between them. CDR1 and CDR2 (germline): SGHTA, FQGTGA. CDR3 size: 13 residues. CDR3 amino acids: CASSTGPNTEAFF. For the CDR3, the DNA is TGTGCCAGCAGCACGGGCCCGAACACTGAAGCTTTCTTT.

This clonotype was counted a single time. The CDR3 nucleotides read TGCAGTGCCGAAAGAGTACCTGGGGCCAACGTCCTGACTTTC. Translation: CSAERVPGANVLTF. The rearrangement uses TRBV20-1 and TRBJ2-6; no firm D call. This CDR3 is built from 14 residues. Trimming shortened V by 6 bases and J by 2 bases, and 11 bases separated the two germline ends. From germline, CDR1 is DFQATT and CDR2 SNEGSKA (reference sequence).

This clonotype turned up a few times. This chain connects TRBV7-2 to TRBJ2-5; no reliable D call. This CDR3 is 14 amino acids long. Germline V gene sequence: CDR1 SGHTA, CDR2 FQGNSA. V shed 1 base and J shed 1 base, with 7 bases lying between them. The CDR3 reads CASSLGDGQETQYF. CDR3 coding DNA: TGTGCCAGCAGCTTAGGAGACGGCCAAGAGACCCAGTACTTC.

The chain links TRBV29-1 to TRBJ1-1, with a tentative D call TRBD1 (6 bases). Trimming removed 5 bases at V and 4 bases at J, with 8 bases between. The CDR3 runs to 11 residues. Germline assignment: CDR1 SQVTM and CDR2 ANQGSEA. In DNA, the CDR3 is TGCAGCGTTTGGGGGCTCACTGAAGCTTTCTTT. It specifies CSVWGLTEAFF.

V gene TRBV24-1 combines with J gene TRBJ2-3; D ambiguous. CDR1 KGHDR and CDR2 SFDVKD come from the germline V gene. V dropped 4 bases and J dropped 0 bases, with 7 bases sitting between them. This CDR3 contains 14 residues. The CDR3 bases are TGTGCCACCAGTGAGATGGACAGCACAGATACGCAGTATTTT. This translates into CATSEMDSTDTQYF.

The genes are TRBV28 and TRBJ1-1, with a possible D match to TRBD1 (5 bases). Germline V CDR1 and CDR2: MDHEN, SYDVKM. Trimming left V 8 bases short and J 1 base short, with 11 bases between. This CDR3 is 13 amino acids long. The CDR3 region is CASHPTGNTEAFF. CDR3 DNA: TGTGCCAGCCACCCAACAGGGAACACTGAAGCTTTCTTT.